The 9 T cell receptor beta chains below were found in one sample sequenced in a study of OX40 agonist ivuxolimab in advanced cancers. Assay: immunoSEQ multiplex PCR; the TCRdb copy retains only in-frame clones and omits some. The sample includes 65,000 to 95,000 clones, 80% to 90% seen only once; the top ten take 0.15% to 0.2%. The specimen was CD4+ or CD8+ T cells sorted from blood, collected in a trial of the OX40 agonist ivuxolimab. The receptors shown here come from an adult with an advanced solid tumor such as melanoma, head and neck, liver or kidney cancer.

Here the CDR3 DNA reads TGTGCCAGCAGCTTAGCGCGGGGAGGGTTTTACAATGAGCAGTTCTTC. This translates into CASSLARGGFYNEQFF. The rearrangement joins TRBV7-8 to TRBJ2-1; TRBD2 matches at 7 bases. V gave up 0 bases and J gave up 4 bases; unmatched junction bases: 6. This CDR3 is built from 16 residues. From germline, CDR1 is SGHVS and CDR2 FQNEAQ.

The chain joins TRBV30 to TRBJ2-3, with TRBD1 matching 9 bases. Germline CDR1 GTSNPN, CDR2 SVGIG (reference sequence). The CDR3 extends over 15 amino acids. Trimming removed 2 bases from V and 3 bases from J; junction bases left unmatched: 6. The chain's CDR3 is CAWSFWGQGTDTQYF. The CDR3 nucleotides read TGTGCCTGGAGTTTCTGGGGACAGGGAACAGATACGCAGTATTTT.

The sample holds a few counts of this clone. The chain carries TRBV2 and TRBJ2-1; D remains unclear. The CDR3 runs to 15 residues. Trimming removed 7 bases at V and 0 bases at J, with 13 bases between. The germline V gene has CDR1 SNHLY and CDR2 FYNNEI. This CDR3 reads CASNRALFSYNEQFF. The DNA for the CDR3 is TGTGCCAGCAATCGGGCCCTTTTCTCCTACAATGAGCAGTTCTTC.

The chain combines TRBV10-3 with TRBJ1-2, with 9 bases aligning to TRBD1. Per the germline V gene, CDR1 is ENHRY and CDR2 is SYGVKD. V was pared by 4 bases and J by 5 bases, with 5 bases of the junction left unmatched. The CDR3 is 14 residues long. Here the CDR3 reads CAISVPDRGYGYTF. CDR3 DNA: TGTGCCATCAGTGTCCCCGACAGGGGGTATGGCTACACCTTC.

This rearrangement joins TRBV18 to TRBJ1-4, with D possibly TRBD1 on 5 matching bases. CDR1 and CDR2 (germline): KGHSH, LQKENI. The V gene lost 3 bases and the J gene lost 8 bases, with 16 bases spanning the gap. The CDR3 totals 15 residues. The CDR3: CASSPGGGAEEKLFF. CDR3 nucleotides: TGTGCCAGCTCACCCGGGGGAGGGGCGGAGGAAAAACTGTTTTTT. Supplemented by reference TRBV18 and TRBJ1-4, the full variable domain reads NAGVMQNPRHLVRRRGQEARLRCSPMKGHSHVYWYRQLPEEGLKFMVYLQKENIIDESGMPKERFSAEFPKEGPSILRIQQVVRGDSAAYFCASSPGGGAEEKLFFGSGTQLSVL.

As concerns this clone: One end of the junction varies from germline; a read error may be responsible. This rearrangement joins TRBV27 to TRBJ2-5, with TRBD2 identical over 8 bases. This CDR3 is 17 amino acids long. Looked up from germline, CDR1 is MNHEY and CDR2 is SMNVEV (reference sequence). CDR3 loop: CGSSPLGRREVGETQYF. In DNA form, the CDR3 reads TGTGGCAGCAGTCCCCTGGGGCGGCGGGAGGTAGGGGAGACCCAGTACTTC.

V is TRBV28 and J is TRBJ1-1; D remains ambiguous. Germline V gene lookup returns CDR1 MDHEN and CDR2 SYDVKM. Trimming took 3 bases from V and 11 from J, leaving 19 bases between them. This CDR3 is built from 14 residues. Here the CDR3 reads CASSLTLNRLGAFF. CDR3 nucleotide sequence: TGTGCCAGCAGTTTGACCCTTAACAGACTGGGGGCTTTCTTT.

The gene calls are TRBV5-5 and TRBJ1-1; D unresolved. Germline lookup yields CDR1 SGHKS and CDR2 YYEKEE (reference sequence). The ends were cut back, 0 bases at V and 1 base at J, with 10 bases in the middle. This CDR3 is 15 amino acids long. CDR3 bases: TGTGCCAGCAGCTTGGATCCCACGACGAACACTGAAGCTTTCTTT. It translates to CASSLDPTTNTEAFF.

CDR3 DNA: TGCAGCGTTGCCTCTGCGACAGGGATTGCCTATGGCTACACCTTC. Translated, it gives CSVASATGIAYGYTF. This rearrangement joins TRBV29-1 to TRBJ1-2, with 7 bases lining up with TRBD1. V was pared by 4 bases and J by 4 bases, with 12 bases of the junction left unmatched. This CDR3 has 15 residues. CDR1 and CDR2 from the germline V gene are SQVTM and ANQGSEA.